This TCR beta chain was sequenced during a study of long-term antiretroviral therapy in people with HIV. Researchers report immunoSEQ v3.0 was run at survey level. Measured with immunoSEQ multiplex PCR; TCRdb has only the in-frame clones, and not every one. The table includes about 18,000 clones, roughly 91% detected once. Study-level points and caveats: Clones that had undergone expansion before ART prevailed in the repertoire throughout all time points. The study found that diversity rose after ART but stayed below transplant donor controls. Nothing was known about ART adherence, viral resistance or changes in therapy.

The CDR3 sequence is 12 residues long. Germline CDR1 MNHEY, CDR2 SMNVEV (reference sequence). V lost 6 bases and J 6 bases, leaving 11 bases between the germline ends. Of note for this clone: Its antigen remains unidentified.

The TCR comes from a man aged 45-65 years with HIV. The chain is built from TRBV27 and TRBJ1-2; weak D call: TRBD1 (6 bases). The material sequenced was unsorted PBMCs, taken 3 years after starting antiretroviral therapy. The CDR3 sequence: CASRAAGDGYTF. The CDR3 nucleotides are TGTGCCAGCAGGGCGGCAGGGGATGGCTACACCTTC.